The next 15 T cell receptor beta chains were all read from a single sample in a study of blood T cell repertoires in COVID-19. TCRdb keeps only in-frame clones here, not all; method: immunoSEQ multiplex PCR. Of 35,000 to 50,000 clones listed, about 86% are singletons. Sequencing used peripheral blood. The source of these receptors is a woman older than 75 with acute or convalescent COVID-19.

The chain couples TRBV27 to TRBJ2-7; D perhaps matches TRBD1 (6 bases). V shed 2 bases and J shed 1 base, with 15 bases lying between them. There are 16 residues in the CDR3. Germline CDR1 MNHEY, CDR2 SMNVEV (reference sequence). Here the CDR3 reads CASSLRRTGKSYEQYF. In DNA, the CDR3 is TGTGCCAGCAGTTTACGACGAACAGGGAAGTCCTACGAGCAGTACTTC.

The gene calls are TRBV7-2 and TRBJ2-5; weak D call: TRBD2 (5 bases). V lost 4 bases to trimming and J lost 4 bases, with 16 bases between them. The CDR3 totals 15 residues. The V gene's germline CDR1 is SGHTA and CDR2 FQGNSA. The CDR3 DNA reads TGTGCCAGCAGCTCCGCCGGTACTAGTTCAGAGACCCAGTACTTC. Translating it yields CASSSAGTSSETQYF.

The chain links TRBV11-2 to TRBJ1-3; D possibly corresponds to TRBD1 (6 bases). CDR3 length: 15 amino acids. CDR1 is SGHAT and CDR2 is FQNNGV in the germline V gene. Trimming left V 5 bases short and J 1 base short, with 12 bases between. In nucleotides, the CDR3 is TGTGCCAGCAGCACTCAACAGGGATCTGGAAACACCATATATTTT. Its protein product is CASSTQQGSGNTIYF. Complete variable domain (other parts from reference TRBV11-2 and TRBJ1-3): EAGVAQSPRYKIIEKRQSVAFWCNPISGHATLYWYQQILGQGPKLLIQFQNNGVVDDSQLPKDRFSAERLKGVDSTLKIQPAKLEDSAVYLCASSTQQGSGNTIYFGEGSWLTVV.

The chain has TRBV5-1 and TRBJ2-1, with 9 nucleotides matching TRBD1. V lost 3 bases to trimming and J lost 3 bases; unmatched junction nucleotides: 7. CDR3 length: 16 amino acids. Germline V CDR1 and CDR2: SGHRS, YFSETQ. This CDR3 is CASSSTGTGNYNEQFF. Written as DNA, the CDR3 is TGCGCCAGCAGCTCCACCGGGACAGGGAACTACAATGAGCAGTTCTTC.

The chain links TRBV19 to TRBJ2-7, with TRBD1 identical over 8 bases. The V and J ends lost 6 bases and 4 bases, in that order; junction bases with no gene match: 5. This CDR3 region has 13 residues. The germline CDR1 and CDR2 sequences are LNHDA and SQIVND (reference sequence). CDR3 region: CASRGRGRYEQYF. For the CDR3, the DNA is TGTGCCAGTAGGGGCAGGGGGCGGTACGAGCAGTACTTC.

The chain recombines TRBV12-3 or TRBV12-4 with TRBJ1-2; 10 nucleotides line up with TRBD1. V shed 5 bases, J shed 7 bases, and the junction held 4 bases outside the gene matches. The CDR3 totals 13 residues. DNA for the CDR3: TGTGCCAGCAGTCTCCGACAGGGGGCTGGCTACACCTTC. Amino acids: CASSLRQGAGYTF.

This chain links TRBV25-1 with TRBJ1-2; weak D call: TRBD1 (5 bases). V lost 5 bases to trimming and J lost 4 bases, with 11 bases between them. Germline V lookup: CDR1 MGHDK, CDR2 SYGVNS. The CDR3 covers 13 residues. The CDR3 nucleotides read TGTGCCAGCAGTCAGGTCGGGGGCTATGGCTACACCTTC. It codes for CASSQVGGYGYTF.

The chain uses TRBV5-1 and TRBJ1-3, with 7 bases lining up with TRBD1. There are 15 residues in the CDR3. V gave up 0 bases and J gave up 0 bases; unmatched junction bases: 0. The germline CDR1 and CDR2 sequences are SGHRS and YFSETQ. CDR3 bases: TGCGCCAGCAGCTTGGGGACAGGCTCTGGAAACACCATATATTTT. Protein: CASSLGTGSGNTIYF.

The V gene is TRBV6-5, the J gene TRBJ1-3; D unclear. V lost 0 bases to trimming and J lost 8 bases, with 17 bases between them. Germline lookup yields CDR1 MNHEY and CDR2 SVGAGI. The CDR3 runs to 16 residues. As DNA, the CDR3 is TGTGCCAGCAGTTACTCGAAGATGACGCACGGGGACACCATATATTTT. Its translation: CASSYSKMTHGDTIYF.

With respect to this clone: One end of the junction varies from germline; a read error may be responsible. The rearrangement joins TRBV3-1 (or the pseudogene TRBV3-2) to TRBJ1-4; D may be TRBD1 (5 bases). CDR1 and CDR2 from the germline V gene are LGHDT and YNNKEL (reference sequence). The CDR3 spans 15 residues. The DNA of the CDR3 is TGTGCCAGCAGTCAAGATCATGGGGGGGGGAGGAAACTGTTTTTT. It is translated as CASSQDHGGGRKLFF.

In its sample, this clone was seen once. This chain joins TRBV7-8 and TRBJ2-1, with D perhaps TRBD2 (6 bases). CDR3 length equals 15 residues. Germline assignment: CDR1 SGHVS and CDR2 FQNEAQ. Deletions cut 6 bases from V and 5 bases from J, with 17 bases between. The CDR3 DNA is TGTGCCAGCAGTTCCCGGGAGACCGGGGACAATGAGCAGTTCTTC. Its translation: CASSSRETGDNEQFF.

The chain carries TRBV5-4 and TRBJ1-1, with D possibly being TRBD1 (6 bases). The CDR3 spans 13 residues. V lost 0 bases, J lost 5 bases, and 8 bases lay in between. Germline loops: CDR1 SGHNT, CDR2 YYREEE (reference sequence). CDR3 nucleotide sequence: TGTGCCAGCAGCTTGGACAGGGCTACTGAAGCTTTCTTT. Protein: CASSLDRATEAFF.

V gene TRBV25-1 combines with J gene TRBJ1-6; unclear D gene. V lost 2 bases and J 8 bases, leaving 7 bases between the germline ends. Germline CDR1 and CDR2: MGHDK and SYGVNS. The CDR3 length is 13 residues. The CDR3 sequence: CASSEDADSPLHF. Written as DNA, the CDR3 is TGTGCCAGCAGTGAAGATGCGGATTCACCCCTCCACTTT.

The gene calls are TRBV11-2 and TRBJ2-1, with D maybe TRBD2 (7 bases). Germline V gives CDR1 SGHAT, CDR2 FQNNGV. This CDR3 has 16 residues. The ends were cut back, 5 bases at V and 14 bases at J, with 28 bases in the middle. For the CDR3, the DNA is TGTGCCAGCAGCCCCCGGGGAGGGGGTAAGGGCGGGTTCAAGTTCTTC. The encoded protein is CASSPRGGGKGGFKFF.

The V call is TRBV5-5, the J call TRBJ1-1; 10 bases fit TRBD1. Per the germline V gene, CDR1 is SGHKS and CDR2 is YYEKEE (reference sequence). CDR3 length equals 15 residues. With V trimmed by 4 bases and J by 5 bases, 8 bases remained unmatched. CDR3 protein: CASSPDRTGGTEAFF. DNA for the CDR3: TGTGCCAGCAGCCCCGACCGGACAGGGGGGACTGAAGCTTTCTTT.